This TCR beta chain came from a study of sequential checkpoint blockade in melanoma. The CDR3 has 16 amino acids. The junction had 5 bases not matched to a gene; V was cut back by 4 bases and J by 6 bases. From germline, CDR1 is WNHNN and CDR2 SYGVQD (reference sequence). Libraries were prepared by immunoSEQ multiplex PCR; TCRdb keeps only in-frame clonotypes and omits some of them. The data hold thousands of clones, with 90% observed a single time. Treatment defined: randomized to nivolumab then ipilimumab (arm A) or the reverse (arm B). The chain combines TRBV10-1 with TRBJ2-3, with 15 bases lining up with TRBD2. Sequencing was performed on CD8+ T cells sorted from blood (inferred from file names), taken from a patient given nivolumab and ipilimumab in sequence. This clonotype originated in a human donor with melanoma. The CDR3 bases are TGCGCCAGCAGTGCAGGGACTAGCGGGAGGTCGGATACGCAGTATTTT. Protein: CASSAGTSGRSDTQYF.